This entry lists 11 T cell receptor beta chains sequenced from one sample in a study of neurological immune-mediated disorders. TCRdb re-analysed the 5' RACE reads in MiXCR, keeping a single row per CDR3 protein. Altogether tens of thousands of distinct CDR3 sequences are present, over 9% being singletons, with the ten largest covering roughly 7%. Sequencing input: PBMCs. The receptors stem from a woman aged 30 to 39 with HTLV-1-associated myelopathy (HAM/TSP).

This clonotype was detected ten times or more. The chain recombines TRBV20-1 with TRBJ1-6; no clear D gene. Germline V lookup: CDR1 DFQATT, CDR2 SNEGSKA (reference sequence). This CDR3 region has 14 residues. Trimming cost V 2 bases and J 0 bases, with 5 bases left between them. CDR3 bases: TGCAGTGCTAGACAGGTCTCCTATAATTCACCCCTCCACTTT. Amino acids: CSARQVSYNSPLHF.

This clonotype was seen many times. The chain has TRBV5-1 and TRBJ2-3, with 16 bases aligning to TRBD2. This CDR3 region has 18 residues. V dropped 0 bases and J dropped 2; count of bases not matched to a gene: 3. Germline-derived CDR1 and CDR2 are SGHRS and YFSETQ. Here the CDR3 DNA reads TGCGCCAGCAGCTTGGTGGGACTAGCGGGGGGGCCCACAGATACGCAGTATTTT. Protein: CASSLVGLAGGPTDTQYF.

The table lists this clonotype with many counts. The CDR3 region is CASSPSHPNTEAFF. The DNA of the CDR3 is TGTGCCAGCTCACCAAGCCACCCGAACACTGAAGCTTTCTTT. V usage is TRBV18 and J usage is TRBJ1-1; D not certain. The CDR3 loop spans 14 amino acids. V was shortened by 2 bases and J by 1 base, with 8 bases between the two germline ends. Germline CDR1 is KGHSH and CDR2 is LQKENI.

This clonotype was counted at least ten times. The V and J genes are TRBV20-1 and TRBJ1-1; D perhaps matches TRBD1 (5 bases). This CDR3 comprises 14 residues. V was clipped by 6 bases and J by 1 base, with 15 bases between them. Looked up from germline, CDR1 is DFQATT and CDR2 is SNEGSKA (reference sequence). This CDR3 is CSAPRGAWNTEAFF. DNA of the CDR3: TGCAGTGCCCCGAGGGGCGCTTGGAACACTGAAGCTTTCTTT.

This clonotype was observed many times. The gene calls are TRBV5-1 and TRBJ2-6; 9 bases are a match to TRBD1. Losses at the gene ends were 4 bases for V and 0 bases for J; bases not matched to a gene: 5. Germline CDR1 and CDR2: SGHRS and YFSETQ. This CDR3 has 17 amino acids. The CDR3 DNA is TGCGCCAGCAGCCCGGGACAGGGAACCTCTGGGGCCAACGTCCTGACTTTC. This translates into CASSPGQGTSGANVLTF.

This clonotype was observed many times. The J gene is TRBJ2-6, the V gene TRBV25-1; unclear D gene. Germline V CDR1 and CDR2: MGHDK, SYGVNS. V shed 3 bases and J shed 0 bases, with 0 bases lying between them. The length of the CDR3 is 13 residues. CDR3 in DNA: TGTGCCAGCAGTGACTCTGGGGCCAACGTCCTGACTTTC. It codes for CASSDSGANVLTF.

This clonotype has a count of ten or more. The V and J genes are TRBV7-2 and TRBJ2-1; D is unresolved. The CDR3 runs to 13 residues. From germline, CDR1 is SGHTA and CDR2 FQGNSA. Trimming took 1 base from V and 5 from J, leaving 6 bases between them. DNA for the CDR3: TGTGCCAGCAGCTTAGTACTTAACAATGAGCAGTTCTTC. Translation: CASSLVLNNEQFF.

A remark on this clonotype: A single base separates this from a much larger clone, so it may be a read error. The gene calls are TRBV24-1 and TRBJ1-5; D not certain. Trimming pared 4 bases from V and 7 bases from J, leaving 7 bases between. This CDR3 comprises 12 residues. The germline CDR1 and CDR2 sequences are KGHDR and SFDVKD. The CDR3 bases are TGTGCCACCAGTGACACACAACAGCCCCAGCATTTT. As protein: CATSDTQQPQHF.

This clonotype showed up many times. The CDR3 spells CASSISGQPQHF. The CDR3 nucleotides read TGTGCCAGTAGTATTTCGGGCCAGCCCCAGCATTTT. The chain joins TRBV19 to TRBJ1-5; no firm D call. The CDR3 runs to 12 residues. CDR1 LNHDA and CDR2 SQIVND come from the germline V gene (reference sequence). V was clipped by 3 bases and J by 7 bases, with 7 bases between them.

This clonotype was counted once. This chain links TRBV6-6 with TRBJ2-7; 7 bases line up with TRBD1. Germline V gives CDR1 MNHNY, CDR2 SVGAGI (reference sequence). The CDR3 runs 14 residues. The ends lost 4 bases at V and 8 bases at J; junction bases unmatched: 11. In DNA form, the CDR3 reads TGTGCCAGCAGTTTTCAGGACAGGTGGTACAAGCAGTACTTC. It codes for CASSFQDRWYKQYF.

The sample holds many counts of this clonotype. V gene TRBV20-1 combines with J gene TRBJ2-7; D remains ambiguous. Germline V gene lookup returns CDR1 DFQATT and CDR2 SNEGSKA (reference sequence). This CDR3 comprises 17 residues. V shed 0 bases and J shed 0 bases, with 18 bases lying between them. The CDR3 is CSARDPRASRPSYEQYF. CDR3 sequence (DNA): TGCAGTGCTAGAGACCCGAGAGCATCTCGCCCCTCCTACGAGCAGTACTTC.